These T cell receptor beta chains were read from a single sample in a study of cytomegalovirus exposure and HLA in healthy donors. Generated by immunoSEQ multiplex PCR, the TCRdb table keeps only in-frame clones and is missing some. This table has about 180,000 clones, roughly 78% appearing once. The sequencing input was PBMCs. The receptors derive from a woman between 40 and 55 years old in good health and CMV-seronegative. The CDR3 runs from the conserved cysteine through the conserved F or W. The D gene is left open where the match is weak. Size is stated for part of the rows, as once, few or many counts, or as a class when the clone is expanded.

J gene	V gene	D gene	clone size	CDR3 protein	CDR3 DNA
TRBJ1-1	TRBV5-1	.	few	CASSLEGRVDTEAFF	TGCGCCAGCAGCTTGGAAGGCAGGGTGGACACTGAAGCTTTCTTT
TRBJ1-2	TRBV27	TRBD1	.	CASSLSAGGIYGYTF	TGTGCCAGCAGTTTATCCGCAGGGGGCATCTATGGCTACACCTTC
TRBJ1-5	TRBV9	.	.	CASSVDGNSNQPQHF	TGTGCCAGCAGCGTAGACGGGAATAGCAATCAGCCCCAGCATTTT
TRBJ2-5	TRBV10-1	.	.	CASSRDSVQETQYF	TGCGCCAGCAGCCGGGATTCCGTCCAAGAGACCCAGTACTTC
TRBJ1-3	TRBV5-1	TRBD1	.	CASSFTGGPGNTIYF	TGCGCCAGCAGCTTTACAGGGGGCCCTGGAAACACCATATATTTT
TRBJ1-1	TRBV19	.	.	CITRKVGENTEAFF	TGTATCACACGCAAAGTTGGAGAGAACACTGAAGCTTTCTTT
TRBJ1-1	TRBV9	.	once	CASSVGGSNTEAFF	TGTGCCAGCAGCGTAGGAGGGTCGAACACTGAAGCTTTCTTT
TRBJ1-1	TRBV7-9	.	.	CASSLVGSGMGTEAFF	TGTGCCAGCAGCTTAGTAGGGAGTGGAATGGGGACTGAAGCTTTCTTT
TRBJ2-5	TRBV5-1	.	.	CASSLGGREETQYF	TGCGCCAGCAGCTTGGGAGGGAGAGAAGAGACCCAGTACTTC
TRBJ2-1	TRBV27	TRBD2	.	CASSFFSHRRGGDNEQFF	TGTGCCAGCAGTTTCTTTAGTCACCGGCGGGGGGGAGACAATGAGCAGTTCTTC
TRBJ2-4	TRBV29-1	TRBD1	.	CSVEAGTDIQYF	TGCAGCGTTGAAGCGGGGACAGACATTCAGTACTTC
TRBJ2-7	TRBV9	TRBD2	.	CASSDGLAEYEQYF	TGTGCCAGCAGCGATGGACTAGCGGAATACGAGCAGTACTTC
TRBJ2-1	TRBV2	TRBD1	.	CASHRGSEQFF	TGTGCCAGCCACAGGGGCTCTGAGCAGTTCTTC
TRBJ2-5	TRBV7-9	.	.	CASSPEGAKVFETQYF	TGTGCCAGCAGCCCGGAAGGGGCGAAGGTTTTTGAGACCCAGTACTTC